The 21 T cell receptor beta chains given below trace back to one sample, sequenced in a study of blood T cells in healthy people across ages. Through a sample-barcoded 5' primer and a J-beta primer mix, a second PCR was run for roughly 7 to 12 cycles. Via MiXCR, TCRdb re-called the 5' RACE reads, giving one row per CDR3 protein. The sample records about 800,000 distinct CDR3 sequences, 25% being singletons. These same data were also listed under a study on T cells of mothers and their children.

Input material: blood. Source of these receptors: a boy aged 5 to 17 in good health.

This clonotype was counted a single time. The V call is TRBV5-5, the J call TRBJ1-5; possible D gene TRBD1, 5 bases. With 1 base removed from V and 7 bases from J, the gap between germline ends came to 15 bases. Germline V CDR1 and CDR2: SGHKS, YYEKEE (reference sequence). The CDR3 is 15 residues long. The DNA for the CDR3 is TGTGCCAGCAGCTTGTTCCCCCAGGGAAGCCAGCCCCAGCATTTT. Its protein is CASSLFPQGSQPQHF.

This clonotype came up a few times. The V and J genes are TRBV5-1 and TRBJ2-7, with a possible D match to TRBD2 (6 bases). Trimming shortened V by 2 bases and J by 6 bases, and 21 bases separated the two germline ends. In germline, CDR1 is SGHRS, CDR2 YFSETQ. This CDR3 spans 16 amino acids. CDR3 coding DNA: TGCGCCAGCAGCTTCAGTCCGACAGAGGTCGGGGGCGAGCAGTACTTC. It translates to CASSFSPTEVGGEQYF. The full variable domain, completed using reference TRBV5-1 and TRBJ2-7, is KAGVTQTPRYLIKTRGQQVTLSCSPISGHRSVSWYQQTPGQGLQFLFEYFSETQRNKGNFPGRFSGRQFSNSRSEMNVSTLELGDSALYLCASSFSPTEVGGEQYFGPGTRLTVT.

This clonotype was seen a few times. One junction end does not reproduce the germline sequence, and a read error may be involved. The gene calls are TRBV6-2 or TRBV6-3 and TRBJ2-7, with a possible D match to TRBD2 (6 bases). This CDR3 is 16 amino acids long. Looked up from germline, CDR1 is MNHEY and CDR2 is SVGEGT. The CDR3 sequence is CACRRGGVSGTYEQYF. Here the CDR3 DNA reads TGTGCCTGCAGAAGGGGTGGGGTTAGCGGTACCTACGAGCAGTACTTC.

This sequence joins TRBV28 and TRBJ2-1; 8 positions agree with TRBD2. With 2 bases clipped from V and 6 bases from J, the junction kept 9 bases outside the gene matches. Germline values: CDR1 MDHEN, CDR2 SYDVKM. CDR3 length: 16 amino acids. DNA for the CDR3: TGTGCCAGCAGTTTAAAGAACCGACTAGCGCGCAATGAGCAGTTCTTC. The encoded protein is CASSLKNRLARNEQFF.

This clonotype has only a few counts. This chain connects TRBV20-1 to TRBJ2-7, with a weak D call TRBD1 (6 bases). V shed 0 bases and J shed 4 bases, with 19 bases lying between them. Germline CDR1 and CDR2: DFQATT and SNEGSKA (reference sequence). The length of the CDR3 is 16 residues. The CDR3 region has the DNA TGCAGTGCTAGAGATTCCGGCCAGGGGTGGGTTTACGAGCAGTACTTC. It yields the protein CSARDSGQGWVYEQYF.

The chain recombines TRBV6-1 with TRBJ1-5; D is uncertain. This CDR3 spans 15 amino acids. CDR1 and CDR2 (germline): MNHNS, SASEGT. V lost 4 bases to trimming and J lost 0 bases, with 10 bases between them. For the CDR3, the DNA is TGTGCCAGCAGTGGGACGGATTATAGCAATCAGCCCCAGCATTTT. Amino acid sequence: CASSGTDYSNQPQHF.

This clonotype was seen a few times. The rearrangement uses TRBV25-1 and TRBJ1-6, with TRBD1 matching over 7 bases. Looked up from germline, CDR1 is MGHDK and CDR2 is SYGVNS. V dropped 5 bases and J dropped 14; count of bases not matched to a gene: 12. The CDR3 loop spans 14 amino acids. The CDR3 loop is CASSTGAPPRALHF. CDR3 bases: TGTGCCAGCAGTACAGGGGCCCCGCCGAGGGCCCTCCACTTT.

DNA of the CDR3: TGTGCCAGCAGTACCGGGACAGGGATCCCTGAAGCTTTCTTT. Protein product: CASSTGTGIPEAFF. This chain links TRBV6-6 with TRBJ1-1; 9 bases map to TRBD1. The germline V gene encodes CDR1 MNHNY and CDR2 SVGAGI (reference sequence). After removal of 5 bases from V and 6 bases from J, the junction contained 7 bases not matched to a gene. The CDR3 loop spans 14 amino acids.

Regarding this clonotype: Relative to the germline gene, one junction end is altered; a read error may explain this. The chain employs TRBV3-1 and TRBJ1-1; D ambiguous. This CDR3 has 14 residues. Per the germline V gene, CDR1 is LGHDT and CDR2 is YNNKEL (reference sequence). The CDR3 DNA follows: TGTGCCAGCAGCCAAGATTTAAGGAACCCTGAAGCTTTCTTT. As protein: CASSQDLRNPEAFF.

This clonotype was observed a handful of times. The chain couples TRBV6-4 to TRBJ2-1; 7 bases map to TRBD2. Germline CDR1 reads MRHNA; CDR2 reads SNTAGT. The length of the CDR3 is 15 residues. The trim removed 6 bases at V and 8 bases at J, leaving 13 bases unmatched. The CDR3 DNA follows: TGTGCCAGCAGCGGGGGACTTGGGGCGGGAGATGAGCAGTTCTTC. This codes for CASSGGLGAGDEQFF.

This clonotype was counted between two and nine times. V usage is TRBV6-6 and J usage is TRBJ1-4, with TRBD1 matching over 7 bases. Unmatched junction bases numbered 9, after V lost 6 bases and J lost 14 bases. Looked up from germline, CDR1 is MNHNY and CDR2 is SVGAGI (reference sequence). The CDR3 runs to 12 residues. CDR3 in amino acids: CASSGTGVILFF. The CDR3 DNA reads as TGTGCCAGCAGCGGAACAGGGGTTATCCTGTTTTTT.

CDR3 sequence reads: CASSQDAGDLADTQYF. In DNA, the CDR3 is TGCGCCAGCAGCCAAGACGCGGGGGACCTCGCAGATACGCAGTATTTT. The chain joins TRBV4-3 to TRBJ2-3, with 7 bases matching TRBD2. V dropped 0 bases and J dropped 4; count of bases not matched to a gene: 7. In germline, CDR1 is LGHNA, CDR2 YSLEER. CDR3 length equals 16 residues.

Worth noting for this clonotype: An end of the junction differs from the germline gene, which may be a read error. The chain is built from TRBV5-5 and TRBJ1-1, with D unclear. Germline CDR1 reads SGHKS; CDR2 reads YYEKEE (reference sequence). The CDR3 spans 13 residues. This CDR3 is CASSPDPNTETFF. The CDR3 DNA reads TGTGCCAGCAGCCCCGATCCGAACACTGAAACTTTCTTT.

With regard to this clonotype: Possible read error: a much larger clone is one base away. The genes are TRBV20-1 and TRBJ1-2; no definite D call. The germline V gene has CDR1 DFQATT and CDR2 SNEGSKA (reference sequence). The CDR3 length is 11 residues. CDR3 in amino acids: CRGNQCNGYTF. In nucleotides, the CDR3 is TGCAGGGGGAACCAGTGTAATGGCTACACCTTC.

This clonotype was counted a few times. V and J are TRBV7-8 and TRBJ2-1; TRBD2 matches at 8 bases. The CDR3 is made up of 15 amino acids. Trimming removed 2 bases from V and 6 bases from J; junction bases left unmatched: 6. From germline, CDR1 is SGHVS and CDR2 FQNEAQ. The CDR3 coding sequence is TGTGCCAGCAGCTTAATTGGACTAGCAGGCAATGAGCAGTTCTTC. Its protein product is CASSLIGLAGNEQFF. Combining the CDR3 with reference TRBV7-8 and TRBJ2-1 gives the whole variable domain GAGVSQSPRYKVAKRGQDVALRCDPISGHVSLFWYQQALGQGPEFLTYFQNEAQLDKSGLPSDRFFAERPEGSVSTLKIQRTQQEDSAVYLCASSLIGLAGNEQFFGPGTRLTVL.

The chain uses TRBV11-2 and TRBJ2-5; TRBD2 agrees at 8 bases. The CDR3 totals 18 residues. The germline gives CDR1 SGHAT, CDR2 FQNNGV. Unmatched junction bases numbered 10, after V lost 0 bases and J lost 1 base. Written as DNA, the CDR3 is TGTGCCAGCAGCTTAGATCTAATAAGCGGGGGATCCCAAGAGACCCAGTACTTC. Translation: CASSLDLISGGSQETQYF.

This rearrangement joins TRBV5-1 to TRBJ2-5; 14 bases map to TRBD2. The CDR3 length is 18 residues. V shed 4 bases, J shed 3 bases, and the junction held 11 bases outside the gene matches. The germline CDR1 and CDR2 sequences are SGHRS and YFSETQ. The CDR3 here is CASSRSLPGLAGEETQYF. DNA of the CDR3: TGCGCCAGCAGCCGAAGTTTACCGGGACTAGCGGGAGAAGAGACCCAGTACTTC.

V gene TRBV10-3 combines with J gene TRBJ1-5; 9 bases map to TRBD1. The V segment lost 0 bases and the J segment 7 bases; nucleotides outside the gene matches: 4. CDR1 ENHRY and CDR2 SYGVKD come from the germline V gene. This CDR3 is 15 amino acids long. The CDR3 spells CAISESTDRGQPQHF. CDR3 coding DNA: TGTGCCATCAGTGAGTCTACCGACAGGGGGCAGCCCCAGCATTTT.

The chain is built from TRBV20-1 and TRBJ2-5; D might be TRBD1 (5 bases). The end of the DNA aligns better with TRBJ2-7, so the J call may be wrong. Germline lookup yields CDR1 DFQATT and CDR2 SNEGSKA (reference sequence). The CDR3 totals 13 residues. CDR3 nucleotide sequence: TGCAGTGCTAGAGGGGTAGGTAGGGGCGAGCAGTACTTC. Amino acid sequence: CSARGVGRGEQYF.

This clonotype has at least ten counts. J is TRBJ2-5 and V is TRBV15; weak D call: TRBD1 (6 bases). V lost 2 bases to trimming and J lost 2 bases, with 12 bases between them. The CDR3 contains 15 residues. Per the germline V gene, CDR1 is LNHNV and CDR2 is YYDKDF (reference sequence). CDR3 nucleotides: TGTGCCACCAGCAGAAGAGGACAGCCTCAAGAGACCCAGTACTTC. This codes for CATSRRGQPQETQYF.

For the CDR3, the DNA is TGTGCCAGCAGCCCCGCAAAGGGGGCGGGCTATGGCTACACCTTC. Translating it yields CASSPAKGAGYGYTF. This chain joins TRBV7-2 and TRBJ1-2, with 7 bases that match TRBD1. Germline V lookup: CDR1 SGHTA, CDR2 FQGNSA. The junction had 10 bases not matched to a gene; V was cut back by 5 bases and J by 4 bases. This CDR3 region has 15 residues.